The 27 T cell receptor beta chains below come from one sample, sequenced in a study of cytomegalovirus exposure and HLA in healthy donors. The PCR employed 60 Vbeta primers together with 13 Jbeta primers. Method: immunoSEQ multiplex PCR; TCRdb's copy keeps in-frame clones and lacks some. This table has around 130,000 clones, around 73% appearing once. The sample comprised PBMCs. The source is a human donor in good health.

This rearrangement joins TRBV15 to TRBJ2-2, with 7 positions matching TRBD2. The germline V gene has CDR1 LNHNV and CDR2 YYDKDF (reference sequence). V was clipped by 1 base and J by 6 bases; unmatched bases: 2. This CDR3 is built from 14 residues. DNA of the CDR3: TGTGCCACCAGCAGAGCGGGGGGAGCCGGGGAGCTGTTTTTT. Amino acids: CATSRAGGAGELFF.

This chain joins TRBV30 and TRBJ2-4; no firm D call. The CDR3 runs to 12 residues. Germline CDR1 and CDR2: GTSNPN and SVGIG (reference sequence). Trimming cost V 4 bases and J 9 bases, with 13 bases left between them. CDR3 sequence reads: CAWTSAVGIQYF. In nucleotides, the CDR3 is TGTGCCTGGACCTCCGCGGTTGGCATTCAGTACTTC.

This clone occurred a few times. This chain links TRBV7-6 with TRBJ2-3, with TRBD2 matching 7 bases. Losses at the gene ends were 2 bases for V and 4 bases for J; bases not matched to a gene: 9. Germline CDR1 is SGHVS and CDR2 is FNYEAQ. The CDR3 runs to 16 residues. The CDR3 sequence is CASSLIGGYRPDTQYF. In DNA, the CDR3 is TGTGCCAGCAGCTTAATCGGGGGGTATAGGCCAGATACGCAGTATTTT.

Concerning this clone itself: Germline and junction disagree at one end, which may indicate a read error. V usage is TRBV7-9 and J usage is TRBJ2-2, with TRBD1 matching 10 bases. In germline, CDR1 is SEHNR, CDR2 FQNEAQ (reference sequence). There are 16 residues in the CDR3. CDR3 in amino acids: CSSSFRQGASTGELFF. CDR3 in DNA: TGTTCCAGCAGCTTCAGACAGGGGGCGTCAACCGGGGAGCTGTTTTTT.

The rearrangement links TRBV28 to TRBJ2-5, with D possibly TRBD1 on 7 matching bases. The assigned J gene may be wrong: the sequence end matches TRBJ2-7 better. This CDR3 contains 15 residues. The V gene's germline CDR1 is MDHEN and CDR2 SYDVKM. The CDR3 here is CASSIRGDVHYEQYF. The CDR3 region has the DNA TGTGCCAGCAGCATCAGGGGGGACGTCCACTACGAGCAGTACTTC.

This chain joins TRBV14 and TRBJ2-3; D not certain. V dropped 0 bases and J dropped 4 bases, with 11 bases sitting between them. The CDR3 consists of 15 residues. The germline gives CDR1 SGHDN, CDR2 FVKESK. CDR3 sequence reads: CASSQEVASADTQYF. DNA for the CDR3: TGTGCCAGCAGCCAAGAAGTGGCTAGTGCAGATACGCAGTATTTT.

V is TRBV28 and J is TRBJ2-4; 7 positions match TRBD1. J was trimmed by 5 bases and V by 3 bases; bases with no gene match: 4. Germline CDR1 reads MDHEN; CDR2 reads SYDVKM. This CDR3 has 14 residues. CDR3 in amino acids: CASSFMTGQNIQYF. The CDR3, as DNA: TGTGCCAGCAGTTTTATGACAGGGCAAAACATTCAGTACTTC.

V is TRBV6-5 and J is TRBJ2-4, with D perhaps matching TRBD1 (6 bases). Trimming took 8 bases from V and 1 from J, leaving 15 bases between them. Germline V gives CDR1 MNHEY, CDR2 SVGAGI. This CDR3 is built from 15 residues. CDR3 sequence reads: CASSDRGKAKNIQYF. CDR3 DNA: TGTGCCAGCTCGGACAGAGGAAAGGCCAAAAACATTCAGTACTTC.

This clone has just one count. V gene TRBV9 combines with J gene TRBJ1-2; 9 bases line up with TRBD1. The germline CDR1 and CDR2 sequences are SGDLS and YYNGEE. The CDR3 extends over 15 amino acids. V was pared by 0 bases and J by 7 bases, with 7 bases of the junction left unmatched. The CDR3 here is CASSVGGQGKSGYTF. Written as DNA, the CDR3 is TGTGCCAGCAGCGTAGGGGGACAGGGTAAAAGTGGCTACACCTTC.

This clone has more than one count but fewer than ten. The chain uses TRBV19 and TRBJ2-7, with TRBD1 identical over 7 bases. Germline trimming cut 4 bases from V and 5 bases from J; bases unmatched to any gene: 5. Germline CDR1 and CDR2: LNHDA and SQIVND (reference sequence). This CDR3 contains 13 residues. This CDR3 is CASSTRDSHEQYF. In DNA, the CDR3 is TGTGCCAGTAGTACCAGGGACAGCCACGAGCAGTACTTC.

This chain links TRBV6-1 with TRBJ1-1; 8 bases align to TRBD1. There are 14 residues in the CDR3. Looked up from germline, CDR1 is MNHNS and CDR2 is SASEGT. V trimming: 5 bases; J trimming: 7 bases; junction bases outside the gene matches: 9. The CDR3 bases are TGTGCCAGCAGTCTGGACAGGGCAGGGGGTGAAGCTTTCTTT. Amino acids: CASSLDRAGGEAFF.

This clone came up a few times. The gene calls are TRBV30 and TRBJ1-1; tentatively, D is TRBD1 (5 bases). The CDR3 has 13 residues. CDR1 and CDR2 from the germline V gene are GTSNPN and SVGIG (reference sequence). V was trimmed by 4 bases and J by 0 bases, leaving 9 bases between them. The chain's CDR3 is CAWKRDLNTEAFF. The CDR3, as DNA: TGTGCCTGGAAACGGGACTTGAACACTGAAGCTTTCTTT. The full variable domain, completed using reference TRBV30 and TRBJ1-1, is SQTIHQWPATLVQPVGSPLSLECTVEGTSNPNLYWYRQAAGRGLQLLFYSVGIGQISSEVPQNLSASRPQDRQFILSSKKLLLSDSGFYLCAWKRDLNTEAFFGQGTRLTVV.

This chain uses TRBV6-5 with TRBJ1-1, with 9 bases lining up with TRBD1. The ends lost 6 bases at V and 2 bases at J; junction bases unmatched: 4. Germline-derived CDR1 and CDR2 are MNHEY and SVGAGI. The CDR3 length is 14 residues. CDR3 coding DNA: TGTGCCAGCAGCTGGACAGGGGCTAACACTGAAGCTTTCTTT. Translated, it gives CASSWTGANTEAFF.

This CDR3 reads CAWSTSGTNEQFF. DNA for the CDR3: TGTGCCTGGAGCACTAGCGGGACCAATGAGCAGTTCTTC. The rearrangement joins TRBV30 to TRBJ2-1; 10 positions match TRBD2. The CDR3 is 13 residues long. V lost 3 bases and J lost 6; bases outside the gene matches: 2. In germline, CDR1 is GTSNPN, CDR2 SVGIG (reference sequence).

This chain uses TRBV4-3 with TRBJ1-2, with D possibly being TRBD1 (6 bases). Germline V gene sequence: CDR1 LGHNA, CDR2 YSLEER. The CDR3 sequence is 14 residues long. The V gene lost 0 bases and the J gene lost 3 bases, with 8 bases spanning the gap. The CDR3 coding sequence is TGCGCCAGCAGCCAAGAGGCAGGGGACTATGGCTACACCTTC. Translated, it gives CASSQEAGDYGYTF.

The chain recombines TRBV6-5 with TRBJ1-6; 8 nucleotides align to TRBD1. Germline CDR1 is MNHEY and CDR2 is SVGAGI. The CDR3 spans 16 residues. After removal of 2 bases from V and 7 bases from J, the junction contained 7 bases not matched to a gene. CDR3 DNA sequence: TGTGCCAGCAGTTACCTGGGACAGGCTCGAAATTCACCCCTCCACTTT. Amino acid sequence: CASSYLGQARNSPLHF.

The chain recombines TRBV28 with TRBJ1-2; 7 positions agree with TRBD1. V shed 8 bases, J shed 4 bases, and the junction held 10 bases outside the gene matches. The CDR3 runs to 14 residues. CDR1 MDHEN and CDR2 SYDVKM come from the germline V gene. The CDR3 DNA reads as TGTGCCAGCGGCCCGGGGACAGTCTTCTATGGCTACACCTTC. Its protein product is CASGPGTVFYGYTF.

This clone was seen more than once but under ten times. The rearrangement uses TRBV6-5 and TRBJ2-5; 7 bases are a match to TRBD2. V lost 3 bases and J lost 5; bases outside the gene matches: 6. Germline-derived CDR1 and CDR2 are MNHEY and SVGAGI. The CDR3 has 14 residues. CDR3 loop: CASSYRGVEETQYF. DNA for the CDR3: TGTGCCAGCAGTTATCGGGGGGTCGAGGAGACCCAGTACTTC.

This clone has only a few counts. The chain is built from TRBV28 and TRBJ1-1; D is perhaps TRBD1 (5 bases). V lost 6 bases to trimming and J lost 5 bases, with 10 bases between them. The CDR3 loop spans 12 amino acids. The V gene's germline CDR1 is MDHEN and CDR2 SYDVKM. CDR3 sequence (DNA): TGTGCCAGCAGCTTACGGACAACTGAAGCTTTCTTT. It specifies CASSLRTTEAFF.

J is TRBJ2-7 and V is TRBV7-2; 8 bases fit TRBD1. Losses at the gene ends were 1 base for V and 3 bases for J; bases not matched to a gene: 5. CDR1 and CDR2 (germline): SGHTA, FQGNSA. This CDR3 has 15 residues. The CDR3 region is CASSLGQGMVYEQYF. The CDR3 DNA follows: TGTGCCAGCAGCTTAGGACAGGGGATGGTCTACGAGCAGTACTTC.

This clone was counted only a few times. The rearrangement links TRBV4-3 to TRBJ2-7; the match to TRBD2 covers 9 bases. V shed 1 base and J 5 bases; nucleotides not matched to a gene: 6. Germline CDR1 is LGHNA and CDR2 is YSLEER. The CDR3 length is 15 residues. CDR3 protein: CASSQGLAESHEQYF. The DNA of the CDR3 is TGCGCCAGCAGCCAAGGACTAGCGGAGTCCCACGAGCAGTACTTC.

The chain joins TRBV27 to TRBJ1-2, with D possibly matching TRBD1 (5 bases). Trimming took off 5 bases at V and 7 bases at J, with 20 bases between the two ends. In germline, CDR1 is MNHEY, CDR2 SMNVEV (reference sequence). CDR3 length: 15 amino acids. The CDR3 DNA reads TGTGCCAGCAGTCCAATCGGGGGGTTCTCAGGTGGCTACACCTTC. Amino acids: CASSPIGGFSGGYTF.

The chain is built from TRBV19 and TRBJ2-7, with TRBD2 as a possible D gene (5 bases). The CDR3 runs 13 residues. CDR1 is LNHDA, CDR2 SQIVND, per germline (reference sequence). The V end was cut by 2 bases, the J end by 4 bases, with 9 bases between. This CDR3 reads CASSISRAYEQYF. The CDR3 DNA reads TGTGCCAGTAGTATATCGAGGGCTTACGAGCAGTACTTC. Supplemented by reference TRBV19 and TRBJ2-7, the full variable domain reads DGGITQSPKYLFRKEGQNVTLSCEQNLNHDAMYWYRQDPGQGLRLIYYSQIVNDFQKGDIAEGYSVSREKKESFPLTVTSAQKNPTAFYLCASSISRAYEQYFGPGTRLTVT.

The rearrangement joins TRBV11-1 to TRBJ2-5; D uncertain. V was cut by 3 bases and J by 2 bases, with 13 bases left in between. CDR3 length equals 15 residues. The germline V gene has CDR1 SGHAT and CDR2 FQDESV (reference sequence). DNA of the CDR3: TGTGCCAGCAGCTTGTTCGGCGGAATTCAAGAGACCCAGTACTTC. It is translated as CASSLFGGIQETQYF.

V usage is TRBV5-4 and J usage is TRBJ2-2, with D unresolved. CDR3 length: 13 amino acids. Per germline, CDR1 SGHNT and CDR2 YYREEE (reference sequence). Trimming shortened V by 4 bases and J by 5 bases, and 9 bases separated the two germline ends. The DNA for the CDR3 is TGTGCCAGCAGCCACTCCGGGACCGGGGAGCTGTTTTTT. Protein sequence: CASSHSGTGELFF.

The rearrangement uses TRBV27 and TRBJ2-1; D not resolved. V lost 5 bases and J lost 5, with 10 bases in between. This CDR3 has 13 residues. Germline lookup yields CDR1 MNHEY and CDR2 SMNVEV (reference sequence). DNA for the CDR3: TGTGCCAGCAGTCCCGCGGTCGACAATGAGCAGTTCTTC. This codes for CASSPAVDNEQFF.

This clone was found once. The J gene is TRBJ2-7, the V gene TRBV6-1, with D possibly being TRBD2 (6 bases). The CDR3 totals 13 residues. CDR1 and CDR2 (germline): MNHNS, SASEGT. Here the CDR3 DNA reads TGTGCACTGGGCAGGAGGGAAGACTACGAGCAGTACTTC. This sequence encodes CALGRREDYEQYF.